One sample yielded the 20 T cell receptor beta chains listed below, sequenced in a study of T cells after yellow fever vaccination. TCRdb re-called the 5' RACE reads through MiXCR, storing one row per CDR3 protein. There are some 390,000 distinct CDR3 sequences in the sample; 18% occur only once, and about 18% lies in the top ten. The input for sequencing was PBMCs, taken before the yellow fever booster vaccination. These receptors all stem from a young man who received the YFV17D yellow fever vaccine.

On this clonotype: At one boundary the junction diverges from the germline segment, which might be a read error. This chain links TRBV3-1 with TRBJ1-1; a weak D match, TRBD1 (6 bases). Germline values: CDR1 LGHDT, CDR2 YNNKEL (reference sequence). The CDR3 has 13 residues. The CDR3 region is CASSSAIYGGATF. In nucleotides, the CDR3 is TGTGCCAGCAGCTCCGCCATTTACGGGGGGGCCACATTT.

This chain connects TRBV5-1 to TRBJ2-2, with 9 bases aligning to TRBD1. The germline V gene has CDR1 SGHRS and CDR2 YFSETQ. CDR3 size: 15 residues. V shed 0 bases and J 7 bases; nucleotides not matched to a gene: 4. The CDR3 DNA follows: TGCGCCAGCAGCTTGGAGGGACAGGGAATCGGGGAGCTGTTTTTT. Translated, it gives CASSLEGQGIGELFF.

This clonotype turned up a few times. The chain couples TRBV6-2 or TRBV6-3 to TRBJ1-5, with D possibly being TRBD1 (6 bases). V was trimmed by 4 bases and J by 11 bases, leaving 18 bases between them. CDR1 is MNHEY and CDR2 is SVGEGT in the germline V gene. This CDR3 has 14 residues. The DNA of the CDR3 is TGTGCCAGCAGTTTAGGAGGGGGGGGGGCAGCCCAGCATTTT. This sequence encodes CASSLGGGGAAQHF.

The rearrangement links TRBV2 to TRBJ2-5; possibly TRBD1 for D (6 bases). In germline, CDR1 is SNHLY, CDR2 FYNNEI. Trimming pared 6 bases from V and 2 bases from J, leaving 16 bases between. The CDR3 sequence is 15 residues long. This CDR3 reads CASSEDRWRQETQYF. CDR3 nucleotide sequence: TGTGCCAGCAGCGAGGACAGATGGAGGCAAGAGACCCAGTACTTC.

This clonotype was recorded many times. The chain couples TRBV27 to TRBJ2-5; TRBD1 agrees at 7 bases. Germline V gene lookup returns CDR1 MNHEY and CDR2 SMNVEV (reference sequence). This CDR3 region has 15 residues. With 1 base clipped from V and 5 bases from J, the junction kept 7 bases outside the gene matches. The CDR3 here is CASSLFPTGQETQYF. The CDR3 nucleotides are TGTGCCAGCAGTTTATTCCCGACAGGGCAGGAGACCCAGTACTTC.

The chain carries TRBV5-4 and TRBJ1-1; D may be TRBD1 (6 bases). Germline V gene sequence: CDR1 SGHNT, CDR2 YYREEE (reference sequence). Trimming pared 4 bases from V and 8 bases from J, leaving 9 bases between. This CDR3 is built from 11 residues. The CDR3 DNA is TGTGCCAGCAGCGGGGGCAGGGAAGCTTTCTTT. Protein product: CASSGGREAFF.

This clonotype appeared a few times. V usage is TRBV20-1 and J usage is TRBJ2-7; possibly TRBD1 for D (5 bases). The CDR3 has 13 amino acids. Trimming cost V 6 bases and J 6 bases, with 18 bases left between them. Germline V CDR1 and CDR2: DFQATT, SNEGSKA (reference sequence). CDR3 DNA: TGCAGTGCCCTCAACCGGGTCAGGGCCGAGCAGTACGTC. Its translation is CSALNRVRAEQYV.

The chain uses TRBV4-1 and TRBJ2-7; 7 bases fit TRBD1. The CDR3 sequence is 17 residues long. Germline lookup yields CDR1 MGHRA and CDR2 YSYEKL. V gave up 3 bases and J gave up 1 base; unmatched junction bases: 12. CDR3 DNA: TGCGCCAGCAGCCACAGGGGGAGAAGGACAGGATCCTACGAGCAGTACTTC. Its protein is CASSHRGRRTGSYEQYF.

The CDR3 DNA follows: TGTGCCAGCAGCTCTAAGCACACTGAAGCTTTCTTT. Protein sequence: CASSSKHTEAFF. The gene calls are TRBV5-4 and TRBJ1-1, with D unclear. The V end lost 3 bases, the J end lost 3 bases, and 6 bases lay between the germline ends. There are 12 residues in the CDR3. Germline assignment: CDR1 SGHNT and CDR2 YYREEE (reference sequence).

The chain is built from TRBV5-1 and TRBJ2-3; TRBD2 matches 9 bases. The length of the CDR3 is 16 residues. The germline V gene has CDR1 SGHRS and CDR2 YFSETQ. V trimming: 4 bases; J trimming: 2 bases; junction bases outside the gene matches: 8. The CDR3 loop reads CASSPYSGGATDTQYF. The CDR3 region has the DNA TGCGCCAGCAGCCCTTATAGCGGGGGAGCCACAGATACGCAGTATTTT.

The chain links TRBV9 to TRBJ2-3; D remains ambiguous. Trimming removed 0 bases from V and 0 bases from J, with 8 bases in between. The CDR3 has 15 amino acids. CDR1 is SGDLS, CDR2 YYNGEE, per germline. In DNA form, the CDR3 reads TGTGCCAGCAGCGTAGAGGAAATGAGCACAGATACGCAGTATTTT. As protein: CASSVEEMSTDTQYF.

The chain recombines TRBV6-6 with TRBJ1-2; unclear D gene. The CDR3 runs to 13 residues. V lost 0 bases, J lost 6 bases, and 8 bases lay in between. Germline assignment: CDR1 MNHNY and CDR2 SVGAGI (reference sequence). CDR3 in amino acids: CASSYSVGDGYTF. CDR3 bases: TGTGCCAGCAGTTACTCGGTGGGAGATGGCTACACCTTC.

This clonotype was counted a few times. The V gene is TRBV27, the J gene TRBJ2-7, with a possible D match to TRBD1 (6 bases). The CDR3 loop spans 13 amino acids. Per germline, CDR1 MNHEY and CDR2 SMNVEV (reference sequence). Trimming removed 8 bases at V and 2 bases at J, with 13 bases between. The CDR3 sequence: CASANRVTYEQYF. In DNA form, the CDR3 reads TGTGCCAGCGCAAACAGGGTCACCTACGAGCAGTACTTC.

The chain couples TRBV4-3 to TRBJ2-3, with D possibly matching TRBD1 (7 bases). The CDR3 is 15 residues long. Trimming removed 3 bases from V and 5 bases from J, with 15 bases in between. CDR1 LGHNA and CDR2 YSLEER come from the germline V gene. The CDR3 sequence: CASSQGAGGRDTQYF. CDR3 nucleotide sequence: TGCGCCAGCAGCCAGGGGGCAGGGGGGCGAGATACGCAGTATTTT.

This clonotype was counted ten times or more. V is TRBV7-6 and J is TRBJ2-1, with a weak D call TRBD1 (6 bases). This CDR3 region has 15 residues. The germline CDR1 and CDR2 sequences are SGHVS and FNYEAQ. With 5 bases removed from V and 0 bases from J, the gap between germline ends came to 11 bases. The CDR3 DNA sequence: TGTGCCAGCAGCACCGGGACATCCTCCTACAATGAGCAGTTCTTC. Amino acid sequence: CASSTGTSSYNEQFF. The full variable domain, its missing parts supplied by reference TRBV7-6 and TRBJ2-1, is GAGVSQSPRYKVTKRGQDVALRCDPISGHVSLYWYRQALGQGPEFLTYFNYEAQQDKSGLPNDRFSAERPEGSISTLTIQRTEQRDSAMYRCASSTGTSSYNEQFFGPGTRLTVL.

The rearrangement links TRBV4-2 to TRBJ1-2; D unresolved. V was shortened by 0 bases and J by 5 bases, with 10 bases between the two germline ends. CDR1 is LGHNA, CDR2 YNFKEQ, per germline. The CDR3 spans 14 residues. This chain's CDR3 is CASSQEAARYGYTF. CDR3 nucleotides: TGTGCCAGCAGCCAAGAAGCGGCACGGTATGGCTACACCTTC.

This clonotype was observed a handful of times. J is TRBJ2-1 and V is TRBV20-1; D may be TRBD2 (5 bases). The CDR3 extends over 16 amino acids. In germline, CDR1 is DFQATT, CDR2 SNEGSKA (reference sequence). V dropped 0 bases and J dropped 0 bases, with 12 bases sitting between them. The CDR3 region has the DNA TGCAGTGCTAGAGATCCCAGCGGAGGCTCCTACAATGAGCAGTTCTTC. Its protein product is CSARDPSGGSYNEQFF.

In nucleotides, the CDR3 is TGTGCCAGCAGTTTGGGGCGGGGCACTAGCACAGATACGCAGTATTTT. Translating it yields CASSLGRGTSTDTQYF. This chain joins TRBV12-3 or TRBV12-4 and TRBJ2-3; tentative D call: TRBD2 (6 bases). The length of the CDR3 is 16 residues. V lost 3 bases to trimming and J lost 0 bases, with 13 bases between them.

This clonotype occurred many times. The gene calls are TRBV15 and TRBJ2-5, with D possibly matching TRBD1 (5 bases). The CDR3 consists of 12 residues. From germline, CDR1 is LNHNV and CDR2 YYDKDF (reference sequence). Between the trimmed V and J ends, which lost 0 bases and 7 bases, there was a span of 6 bases. This chain's CDR3 is CATSRDQGTQYF. CDR3 coding DNA: TGTGCCACCAGCAGAGATCAGGGGACCCAGTACTTC.

The rearrangement links TRBV11-2 to TRBJ2-3; 15 bases match TRBD2. The CDR3 spans 17 residues. Unmatched junction bases numbered 9, after V lost 5 bases and J lost 6 bases. Germline assignment: CDR1 SGHAT and CDR2 FQNNGV. CDR3 coding DNA: TGTGCCAGCAGCCCCCGGACTAGCGGGGGGGCGAGGGATACGCAGTATTTT. Translating it yields CASSPRTSGGARDTQYF.